A selection of T cell receptor beta chains follows, all from one sample in a study of blood T cells in healthy people across ages. TCRdb itself ran the 5' RACE reads through MiXCR, one entry per CDR3 protein. The data show more than 1,000,000 distinct CDR3 sequences, less than 25% seen once. Another study also made use of these data, one on T cells of mothers and their children.

Sequencing was done on a sample of blood. These receptors were collected from a girl aged 2 to 9 in good health. CDR3s leave out the opening cysteine and the closing phenylalanine or tryptophan. The size of a clone is reported for some rows only, either as once, few or many, or as a class for expanded clones.

size: .
J: TRBJ2-3
V: TRBV6-5
CDR3: ASSYSRLAGGQDTQY

size: few
J: TRBJ2-5
V: TRBV4-1
CDR3: ASSQEWAPSGGETQY

size: few
J: TRBJ2-1
V: TRBV12-3/TRBV12-4
CDR3: ASSLYPRNEQF

size: .
J: TRBJ2-1
V: TRBV20-1
CDR3: SARVPRTSGGWTNEQF

size: .
J: TRBJ2-3
V: TRBV6-2/TRBV6-3
CDR3: ASRKSDTQY

size: .
J: TRBJ1-2
V: TRBV4-1
CDR3: ASSQPGQGPYGYT

size: .
J: TRBJ2-3
V: TRBV13
CDR3: ASRTPTGDSDTQY

size: .
J: TRBJ1-1
V: TRBV5-1
CDR3: ASSWGALQGARSTEAF

size: .
J: TRBJ1-2
V: TRBV9
CDR3: ASSQQGGNYGYT

size: few
J: TRBJ2-3
V: TRBV7-8
CDR3: ASSLIRVTDTQY

size: .
J: TRBJ2-1
V: TRBV6-5
CDR3: ASRGPGVNEQF

size: few
J: .
V: TRBV12-3/TRBV12-4
CDR3: ASSFWASGYEQY

size: few
J: TRBJ2-5
V: TRBV5-5
CDR3: ASSNGTGGTKTQY

size: .
J: .
V: TRBV28
CDR3: ASRETGLDEQY

size: .
J: TRBJ1-6
V: TRBV4-3
CDR3: ASSQEGYNSPLH

size: .
J: TRBJ2-5
V: TRBV3-1
CDR3: ASSHPSGGKETQY

size: .
J: TRBJ2-5
V: TRBV24-1
CDR3: ATSDFTAGEQETQY

size: .
J: .
V: TRBV5-1
CDR3: ASKGGEQGAYEQY

size: .
J: TRBJ2-5
V: TRBV20-1
CDR3: SARKGATQETQY

size: few
J: TRBJ1-6
V: TRBV19
CDR3: ASTPRDNSPLH

size: .
J: TRBJ1-1
V: TRBV14
CDR3: ASSQDGGTGKNTEAF

size: .
J: TRBJ2-5
V: TRBV7-9
CDR3: ASSSGSGTQY

size: few
J: .
V: TRBV20-1
CDR3: SARDLVDSSETYEQY

size: few
J: TRBJ2-3
V: TRBV7-2
CDR3: ASHFFLTDTQY

size: .
J: TRBJ2-1
V: TRBV7-9
CDR3: ASSLSEYHQETQF

size: .
J: TRBJ1-1
V: TRBV5-6
CDR3: ASSGSLKNTEAF

size: .
J: TRBJ1-2
V: TRBV3-1
CDR3: ASSKGQGVTPYGYT

size: few
J: TRBJ2-5
V: TRBV7-9
CDR3: ASSLPPGGDVN

size: .
J: TRBJ2-2
V: TRBV2
CDR3: ASSEAGETGELF